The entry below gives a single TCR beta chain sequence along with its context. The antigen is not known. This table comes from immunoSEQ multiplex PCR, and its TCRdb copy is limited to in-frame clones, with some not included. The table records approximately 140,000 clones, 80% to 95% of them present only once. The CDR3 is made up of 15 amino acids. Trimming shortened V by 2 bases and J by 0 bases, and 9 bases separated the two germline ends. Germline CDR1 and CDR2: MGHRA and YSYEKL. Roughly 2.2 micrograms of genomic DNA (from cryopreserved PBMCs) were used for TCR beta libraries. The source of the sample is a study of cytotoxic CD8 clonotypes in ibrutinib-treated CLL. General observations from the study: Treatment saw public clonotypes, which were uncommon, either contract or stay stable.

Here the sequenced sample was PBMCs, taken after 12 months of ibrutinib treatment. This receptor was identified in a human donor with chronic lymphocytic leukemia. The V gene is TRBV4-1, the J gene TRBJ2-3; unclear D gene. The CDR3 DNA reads TGCGCCAGCAGCCAACGGGCTGCTAGCACAGATACGCAGTATTTT. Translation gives CASSQRAASTDTQYF.